The sequence of this TCR beta chain was determined in a study of T cells in localized non-small cell lung cancer. Study-level results: Exceeding tumor, uninvolved adjacent lung had the highest T cell clonality. Median detection of top 100 tumor clones in adjacent lung was approximately 50 clones.

Clones were sequenced by immunoSEQ multiplex PCR, and TCRdb holds only the in-frame ones, with some missing. The data show approximately 21,000 clones, with around 90% seen just once and roughly 13% held by the top ten. This CDR3 comprises 16 residues. V lost 0 bases to trimming and J lost 1 base, with 12 bases between them. Per germline, CDR1 SEHNR and CDR2 FQNEAQ (reference sequence). This clone has a single count. Its antigen is unidentified. This receptor was taken from a male donor older than 55 with stage I lung adenocarcinoma. The chain links TRBV7-9 to TRBJ1-1; D may be TRBD1 (6 bases). The sample was peripheral blood, taken before any cancer treatment. The CDR3 nucleotides are TGTGCCAGCAGCTTAGCTTTCGGACAGACGAACACTGAAGCTTTCTTT. Translating gives CASSLAFGQTNTEAFF.